This TCR beta chain was documented in a study of blood T cell repertoires in COVID-19. The CDR3 covers 15 residues. Trimming removed 7 bases from V and 8 bases from J, with 20 bases in between. CDR1 MNHEY and CDR2 SVGAGI come from the germline V gene. Profiled with immunoSEQ multiplex PCR; TCRdb holds only in-frame clones, not every one. Among fewer than 300,000 clones listed, approximately 81% were seen once. Sequenced: peripheral blood. The TCR sequence derives from a woman younger than 35 with acute or convalescent COVID-19. This chain links TRBV6-5 with TRBJ1-4; a weak D match, TRBD1 (5 bases). In nucleotides, the CDR3 is TGTGCCAGCATACCGACGACAGCCAAAGGAGAAAAACTGTTTTTT. Encoded protein: CASIPTTAKGEKLFF.